This T cell receptor beta chain was identified in a study of blood T cell repertoires in COVID-19. The overall study: The United States, Italy and Spain provided the acute and convalescent COVID-19 samples. PBMCs, B-cell-depleted T cells, or T cells were the source of the cDNA or gDNA that made up the material.

Authors' processing steps: From reference gene primer amplification, estimates of nucleated cell counts were derived. The protocol was immunoSEQ multiplex PCR, while the TCRdb copy is restricted to in-frame clones and leaves out a portion. V and J calls plus clone size are reproduced from that table; the DNA served to infer D and trimming. The sample gives under 300,000 clones, roughly 82% of which show up once; 4% to 6% is in the top ten. Trimming cost V 1 base and J 3 bases, with 9 bases left between them. The germline V gene encodes CDR1 SGHVS and CDR2 FQNEAQ. The CDR3 spans 14 residues. The chain uses TRBV7-8 and TRBJ1-1; D is ambiguous. Sequencing used peripheral blood. The sequence was obtained from a woman of 80 years or more with active or convalescent COVID-19. CDR3 DNA: TGTGCCAGCAGCTTAGTTGCGAGATACACTGAAGCTTTCTTT. Protein: CASSLVARYTEAFF.